In its sample, the clone carrying this TCR beta chain was seen many times. What it recognizes is unknown. These data are taken from a study of Graves' ophthalmopathy and Graves' hyperthyroidism. Study conclusions and caveats: The model forecast ophthalmopathy progression, reaching 70.59% sensitivity and around 75% specificity. Blood shared most expanded thyroid clonotypes above 0.001 frequency.

Patients were excluded if they had other autoimmune diseases or uncontrolled infections, and likewise if pregnancy or lactation applied. About 10 ml of fresh blood yielded the PBMCs by density gradient. The CDR3 length is 14 residues. The germline gives CDR1 MNHEY, CDR2 SVGAGI. With V trimmed by 5 bases and J by 1 base, 3 bases remained unmatched. Amplification of the TCR beta CDR3 regions used RNA transcripts (as template). HTBI-primed first-round RT-PCR preceded second-round multiplex PCR. One entry per CDR3 protein, called by TCRdb with MiXCR from the multiplex PCR reads. The table shows fewer than 650,000 distinct CDR3 sequences, with over 20% occurring only once.

The TCR sequence derives from a woman between 18 and 30 years old with stable Graves' hyperthyroidism. Some clones in this sample may be carry-over from other donors' samples. The sample consisted of peripheral blood. This chain uses TRBV6-5 with TRBJ2-5; 8 bases agree with TRBD1. The CDR3 region is CASSIQGAQETQYF. CDR3 coding DNA: TGTGCCAGCAGTATTCAGGGGGCCCAAGAGACCCAGTACTTC.